Below, 22 T cell receptor beta chains from the same sample are listed, as sequenced in a study of T cell clones after liver transplantation. Repertoires were generated with immunoSEQ multiplex PCR, while TCRdb's copy carries only in-frame clones and drops some. The table lists some 6,500 clones, roughly 74% of them singletons. Sample: CD8+ T cells from blood, taken before liver transplant. The receptors shown here come from a human donor who received a liver transplant.

The CDR3 DNA follows: TGTGCCAGCAGCTTAGCAGGGACTAGCGGGAAGGATGAGCAGTTCTTC. Translation gives CASSLAGTSGKDEQFF. The chain links TRBV7-6 to TRBJ2-1, with 13 bases that match TRBD2. V trimming: 0 bases; J trimming: 8 bases; junction bases outside the gene matches: 4. Germline V gene data show CDR1 as SGHVS and CDR2 as FNYEAQ. The CDR3 covers 16 residues.

V gene TRBV6-1 combines with J gene TRBJ1-1; TRBD1 matches at 9 bases. Losses at the gene ends were 2 bases for V and 4 bases for J; bases not matched to a gene: 5. The CDR3 has 15 amino acids. CDR1 is MNHNS and CDR2 is SASEGT in the germline V gene. CDR3 sequence reads: CASSEFRTGATEAFF. As DNA, the CDR3 is TGTGCCAGCAGTGAATTCCGGACAGGGGCCACTGAAGCTTTCTTT.

The chain employs TRBV13 and TRBJ1-4, with a possible D match to TRBD1 (5 bases). V shed 4 bases and J shed 2 bases, with 14 bases lying between them. The CDR3 is made up of 16 amino acids. The germline V gene has CDR1 PRHDT and CDR2 FYEKMQ (reference sequence). The CDR3, as DNA: TGTGCCAGCAGCTACCTTGGGGGAGGCACTAATGAAAAACTGTTTTTT. Amino acid sequence: CASSYLGGGTNEKLFF.

The chain combines TRBV14 with TRBJ2-3; D is unclear. From germline, CDR1 is SGHDN and CDR2 FVKESK. V was shortened by 1 base and J by 0 bases, with 5 bases between the two germline ends. The CDR3 covers 14 residues. The CDR3: CASSQGFSTDTQYF. Here the CDR3 DNA reads TGTGCCAGCAGCCAAGGGTTTAGCACAGATACGCAGTATTTT.

This chain joins TRBV5-6 and TRBJ1-1; 9 bases agree with TRBD1. The CDR3 is made up of 14 amino acids. V trimming: 3 bases; J trimming: 3 bases; junction bases outside the gene matches: 3. Per germline, CDR1 SGHDT and CDR2 YYEEEE. The CDR3 spells CASSSGTGYTEAFF. The CDR3 bases are TGTGCCAGCAGCTCCGGGACAGGGTACACTGAAGCTTTCTTT.

This chain links TRBV20-1 with TRBJ2-1; D is ambiguous. This CDR3 contains 10 residues. V lost 6 bases and J lost 9, with 9 bases in between. CDR1 and CDR2 (germline): DFQATT, SNEGSKA (reference sequence). The CDR3 reads CSAERSEQFF. In DNA, the CDR3 is TGCAGTGCCGAGAGGAGTGAGCAGTTCTTC.

This clone has only one observation. The rearrangement uses TRBV30 and TRBJ2-4, with D uncertain. The CDR3 has 14 residues. Germline V gives CDR1 GTSNPN, CDR2 SVGIG (reference sequence). The ends were cut back, 5 bases at V and 1 base at J, with 12 bases in the middle. The chain's CDR3 is CAWSVDRAKNIQYF. The CDR3 region has the DNA TGTGCCTGGTCGGTGGACCGGGCCAAAAACATTCAGTACTTC.

V gene TRBV7-2 combines with J gene TRBJ1-6; a weak D match, TRBD1 (5 bases). Trimming cost V 2 bases and J 10 bases, with 9 bases left between them. The germline V gene has CDR1 SGHTA and CDR2 FQGNSA. The CDR3 contains 13 residues. CDR3 nucleotide sequence: TGTGCCAGCAGCTTAAGGCGGGGCTCACCCCTCCACTTT. It is translated as CASSLRRGSPLHF.

This clone was detected only once. The CDR3 reads CASLKYNEQFF. The CDR3 DNA follows: TGTGCCAGCCTAAAATACAATGAGCAGTTCTTC. This chain connects TRBV27 to TRBJ2-1, with D unresolved. The CDR3 has 11 residues. Germline V CDR1 and CDR2: MNHEY, SMNVEV (reference sequence). Trimming left V 8 bases short and J 4 bases short, with 6 bases between.

V and J are TRBV19 and TRBJ1-3; no clear D gene. CDR3 length: 14 amino acids. V was shortened by 5 bases and J by 6 bases, with 14 bases between the two germline ends. The germline V gene encodes CDR1 LNHDA and CDR2 SQIVND (reference sequence). The CDR3 sequence is CASSVGILENTIYF. CDR3 nucleotide sequence: TGTGCCAGTAGTGTCGGGATCTTGGAAAACACCATATATTTT.

V is TRBV25-1 and J is TRBJ2-5; 12 bases are shared with TRBD1. The V gene end was trimmed by 2 bases and the J gene end by 0 bases; junction bases not matched to a gene: 1. The CDR3 is 16 residues long. CDR1 and CDR2 from the germline V gene are MGHDK and SYGVNS. Written as DNA, the CDR3 is TGTGCCAGCAGTGAAGGGACAGGGGGCGACCAAGAGACCCAGTACTTC. It codes for CASSEGTGGDQETQYF.

The CDR3 coding sequence is TGTGCCAGCAGTTCCTCCATCGAAGGCACAGATACGCAGTATTTT. It is translated as CASSSSIEGTDTQYF. V gene TRBV27 combines with J gene TRBJ2-3; D gene uncertain. The CDR3 spans 15 residues. Germline V gives CDR1 MNHEY, CDR2 SMNVEV (reference sequence). Trimming left V 4 bases short and J 1 base short, with 12 bases between.

The chain couples TRBV19 to TRBJ1-1; D perhaps matches TRBD1 (6 bases). V gave up 0 bases and J gave up 5 bases, with 19 bases separating them. This CDR3 contains 17 residues. Germline V gene data show CDR1 as LNHDA and CDR2 as SQIVND (reference sequence). In DNA, the CDR3 is TGTGCCAGTAGTATAGATTTGGGGGGCGACGTGCGGACTGAAGCTTTCTTT. Protein: CASSIDLGGDVRTEAFF.

The V and J genes are TRBV7-9 and TRBJ2-1; 15 positions agree with TRBD2. Germline CDR1 is SEHNR and CDR2 is FQNEAQ (reference sequence). V trimming: 5 bases; J trimming: 10 bases; junction bases outside the gene matches: 12. The CDR3 length is 17 residues. The DNA for the CDR3 is TGTGCCAGCAGCCCAAACCCCGGGACTAGCGGGGGGCGGGAGCAGTTCTTC. Translating it yields CASSPNPGTSGGREQFF.

In its sample, this clone was seen a few times. This rearrangement joins TRBV5-6 to TRBJ1-2; TRBD1 matches 8 bases. Germline CDR1 SGHDT, CDR2 YYEEEE. The CDR3 has 11 amino acids. With V trimmed by 4 bases and J by 13 bases, 6 bases remained unmatched. CDR3 sequence (DNA): TGTGCCAGCAGCGAAAGGGGACAGGCCACCTTC. Encoded protein: CASSERGQATF.

This clone was counted between two and nine times. V is TRBV6-5 and J is TRBJ1-2; D is uncertain. CDR1 MNHEY and CDR2 SVGAGI come from the germline V gene. Trimming shortened V by 8 bases and J by 2 bases, and 15 bases separated the two germline ends. The CDR3 is 14 residues long. This chain's CDR3 is CASGPTHPNYGYTF. The CDR3 nucleotides are TGTGCCAGCGGCCCCACGCATCCCAACTATGGCTACACCTTC.

The chain joins TRBV30 to TRBJ2-1, with D possibly being TRBD2 (5 bases). Per germline, CDR1 GTSNPN and CDR2 SVGIG (reference sequence). V was trimmed by 3 bases and J by 2 bases, leaving 14 bases between them. The CDR3 runs to 15 residues. CDR3 sequence reads: CAWRGVALPYNEQFF. CDR3 nucleotides: TGTGCCTGGAGGGGAGTAGCCCTCCCCTACAATGAGCAGTTCTTC. Combining the CDR3 with reference TRBV30 and TRBJ2-1 gives the whole variable domain SQTIHQWPATLVQPVGSPLSLECTVEGTSNPNLYWYRQAAGRGLQLLFYSVGIGQISSEVPQNLSASRPQDRQFILSSKKLLLSDSGFYLCAWRGVALPYNEQFFGPGTRLTVL.

The chain links TRBV6-6 to TRBJ1-2; a possible D gene is TRBD1 (6 bases). This CDR3 is 15 amino acids long. Germline CDR1 is MNHNY and CDR2 is SVGAGI (reference sequence). The ends were cut back, 0 bases at V and 7 bases at J, with 15 bases in the middle. Here the CDR3 reads CASSYSTGTAAGYTF. In nucleotides, the CDR3 is TGTGCCAGCAGTTACTCCACAGGGACGGCCGCTGGCTACACCTTC.

The V call is TRBV11-3, the J call TRBJ2-5; TRBD1 might be the D (6 bases). Germline CDR1 is SGHNT and CDR2 is YENEEA. The V and J ends lost 4 bases and 3 bases respectively, with 12 bases between them. This CDR3 contains 14 residues. The CDR3 spells CASSSRQEKETQYF. For the CDR3, the DNA is TGTGCCAGCAGCTCACGACAGGAAAAAGAGACCCAGTACTTC.

V is TRBV29-1 and J is TRBJ2-2; D gene uncertain. V dropped 1 base and J dropped 3 bases, with 6 bases sitting between them. CDR3 length equals 13 residues. CDR1 and CDR2 (germline): SQVTM, ANQGSEA. CDR3 region: CSVEGQYTGELFF. The CDR3, as DNA: TGCAGCGTTGAAGGGCAGTACACCGGGGAGCTGTTTTTT.

The chain links TRBV6-9 to TRBJ2-7; 10 bases match TRBD2. Germline V gene data show CDR1 as MNHGY and CDR2 as SVAAGI. The J segment lost 0 bases and the V segment lost 5 bases, leaving 10 bases of the junction unmatched. The CDR3 contains 17 residues. The CDR3 coding sequence is TGTGCCAGCAGTATCCGGAACGGACTAGCGGACTCCTACGAGCAGTACGTC. This sequence encodes CASSIRNGLADSYEQYV.

V usage is TRBV7-9 and J usage is TRBJ2-2; D is undetermined. The V end lost 5 bases, the J end lost 3 bases, and 13 bases lay between the germline ends. The length of the CDR3 is 15 residues. CDR1 and CDR2 (germline): SEHNR, FQNEAQ (reference sequence). DNA of the CDR3: TGTGCCAGCAGCGATGGACGGCTGTACACCGGGGAGCTGTTTTTT. This codes for CASSDGRLYTGELFF.